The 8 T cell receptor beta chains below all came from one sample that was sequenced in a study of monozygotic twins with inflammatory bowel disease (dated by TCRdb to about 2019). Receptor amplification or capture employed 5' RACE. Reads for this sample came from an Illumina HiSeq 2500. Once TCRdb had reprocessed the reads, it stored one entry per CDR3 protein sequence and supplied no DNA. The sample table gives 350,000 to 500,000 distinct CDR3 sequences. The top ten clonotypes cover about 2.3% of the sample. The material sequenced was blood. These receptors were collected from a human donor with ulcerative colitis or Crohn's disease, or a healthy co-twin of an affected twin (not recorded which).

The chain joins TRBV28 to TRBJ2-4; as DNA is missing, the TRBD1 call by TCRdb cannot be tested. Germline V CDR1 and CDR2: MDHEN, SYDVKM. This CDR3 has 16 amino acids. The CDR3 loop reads CASSLGDRVLENIQYF.

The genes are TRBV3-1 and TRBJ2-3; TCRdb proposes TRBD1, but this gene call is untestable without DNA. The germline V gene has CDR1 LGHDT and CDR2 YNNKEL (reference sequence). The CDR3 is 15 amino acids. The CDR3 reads CASSRSGGGADTQYF.

The CDR3 region is CAISLVGQGSSYEQYF. V is TRBV7-2 and J is TRBJ2-7; TCRdb names TRBD1, which stays unverified in the absence of DNA. The CDR3 spans 16 residues. Germline-derived CDR1 and CDR2 are SGHTA and FQGNSA.

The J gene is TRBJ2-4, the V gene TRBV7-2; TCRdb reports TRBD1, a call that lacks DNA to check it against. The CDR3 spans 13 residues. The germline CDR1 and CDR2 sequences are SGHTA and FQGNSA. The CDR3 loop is CASTSGLVDIQYF.

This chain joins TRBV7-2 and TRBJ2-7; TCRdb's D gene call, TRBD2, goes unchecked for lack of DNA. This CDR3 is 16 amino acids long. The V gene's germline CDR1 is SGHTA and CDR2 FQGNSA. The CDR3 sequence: CASSPRTSGVSYEQYF.

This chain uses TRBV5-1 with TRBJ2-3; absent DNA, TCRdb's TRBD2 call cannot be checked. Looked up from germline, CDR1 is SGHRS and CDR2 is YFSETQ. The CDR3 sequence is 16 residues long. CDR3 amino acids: CASSLLLAGSTDTQYF.

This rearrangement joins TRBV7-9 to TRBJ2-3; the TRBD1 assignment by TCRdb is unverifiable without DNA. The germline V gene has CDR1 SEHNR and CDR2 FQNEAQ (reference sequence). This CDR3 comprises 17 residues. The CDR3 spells CASRDWTGALGTDTQYF.

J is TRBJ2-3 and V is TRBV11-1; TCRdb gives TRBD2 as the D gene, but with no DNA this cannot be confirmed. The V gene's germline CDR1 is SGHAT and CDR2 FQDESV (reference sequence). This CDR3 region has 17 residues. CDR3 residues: CASSRDGEGKDADTQYF.